Detailed here is one T cell receptor beta chain. Its target is unknown. Of the isolated RNA, all was reverse transcribed, and so the sequenced material was expressed TCRB transcripts. Some clones are missing from TCRdb's copy, which holds only in-frame ones; the method was immunoSEQ multiplex PCR. The sample lists some 410,000 clones, 14% occurring once. Trimming took 3 bases from V and 9 from J, leaving 9 bases between them. Per the germline V gene, CDR1 is SGHDN and CDR2 is FVKESK. This CDR3 has 12 residues. The data derive from a study of beta chain features in type 1 diabetes. Study-level results: All four CD4+ subsets from Type 1 diabetes patients carried moderately but significantly shorter TCRB CDR3s.

The chain recombines TRBV14 with TRBJ2-1, with D perhaps matching TRBD2 (5 bases). The material sequenced was naive CD4+ T cells from blood. This clonotype was obtained from a man aged 25-45 years in good health. Here the CDR3 reads CASSHGNFEQFF. The CDR3 DNA follows: TGTGCCAGCAGCCACGGGAATTTTGAGCAGTTCTTC.